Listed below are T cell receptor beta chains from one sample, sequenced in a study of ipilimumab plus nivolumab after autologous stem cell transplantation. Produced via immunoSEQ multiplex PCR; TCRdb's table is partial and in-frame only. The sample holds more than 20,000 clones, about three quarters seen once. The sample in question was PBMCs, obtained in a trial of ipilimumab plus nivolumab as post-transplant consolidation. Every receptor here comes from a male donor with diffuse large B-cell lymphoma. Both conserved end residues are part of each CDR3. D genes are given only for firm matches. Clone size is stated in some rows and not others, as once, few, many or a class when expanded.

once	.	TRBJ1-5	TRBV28	TGTGCCAGCGGGAGGGGAAGCAATCAGCCCCAGCATTTT	CASGRGSNQPQHF
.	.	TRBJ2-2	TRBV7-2	TGTGCCACACTCGATAGCCCCGCCAACACCGGGGAGCTGTTTTTT	CATLDSPANTGELFF
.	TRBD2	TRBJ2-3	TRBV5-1	TGCGCCAGCAGCTCGGGACTAGCGGGGGGCACAGATACGCAGTATTTT	CASSSGLAGGTDTQYF
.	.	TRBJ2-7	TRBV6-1	TGTGCCAGCAGTGACCCCCCCCTCGAGCAGTACTTC	CASSDPPLEQYF
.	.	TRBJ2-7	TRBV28	TGTGCCAGCAGTTCGTCGACAGCTTCCTCCTACGAGCAGTACTTC	CASSSSTASSYEQYF
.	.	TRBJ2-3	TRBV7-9	TGTGCCAGCAGCTTAGGTTCCAACAGATACACAGATACGCAGTATTTT	CASSLGSNRYTDTQYF
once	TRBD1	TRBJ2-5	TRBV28	TGTGCCAGCAGCCCGACGGGGCAGGGGGTGGGGGAGACCCAGTACTTC	CASSPTGQGVGETQYF
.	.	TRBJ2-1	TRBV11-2	TGTGCCAGCAGCCCAAAGGGGGGGTCTGACAATGAGCAGTTCTTC	CASSPKGGSDNEQFF
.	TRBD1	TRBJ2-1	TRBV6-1	TGTGCCAGCAGTGATCGGCGGACAGGGAAGAATGAGCAGTTCTTC	CASSDRRTGKNEQFF
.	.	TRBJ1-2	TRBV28	TGTGCCAGCACCCCTCATGGGGGGTACTATGGCTACACCTTC	CASTPHGGYYGYTF
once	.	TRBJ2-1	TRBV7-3	TGTGCCCGCTCCCGCCCCCAGGGGGGAGGCAGTCCGATGAGCACCTACAATGAGCAGTTCTTC	CARSRPQGGGSPMSTYNEQFF
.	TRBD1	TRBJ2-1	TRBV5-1	TGCGCCAGCAGCTTGGGGACAGGGGGAGTCAATGAGCAGTTCTTC	CASSLGTGGVNEQFF
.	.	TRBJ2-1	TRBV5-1	TGCGCCAGCAGCATACTACCAGGCAATGAGCAGTTCTTC	CASSILPGNEQFF
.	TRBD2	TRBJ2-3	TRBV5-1	TGCGCCAGCAGCTTGGAACTAGCGGGATCTAGCACAGATACGCAGTATTTT	CASSLELAGSSTDTQYF
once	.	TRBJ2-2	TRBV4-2	TGTGCCAGCAGCCAAGATGGCGACAGAAACACCGGGGAGCTGTTTTTT	CASSQDGDRNTGELFF
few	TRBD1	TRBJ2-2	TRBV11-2	TGTGCCAGCAGCTTAGCGGGACAGGCATACACCGGGGAGCTGTTTTTT	CASSLAGQAYTGELFF
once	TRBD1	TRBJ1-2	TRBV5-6	TGTGCCAGCAGCGGGACAGGGGGCTTCTATTTACGGGGCTACACCTTC	CASSGTGGFYLRGYTF
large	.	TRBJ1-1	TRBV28	TGTGCCAGCAGTCCAATGACAGTTGAAGCTTTCTTT	CASSPMTVEAFF
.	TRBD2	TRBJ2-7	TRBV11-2	TGTGCCAGCAGCGCACTAGCGGGGGGGTACGAGCAGTACTTC	CASSALAGGYEQYF
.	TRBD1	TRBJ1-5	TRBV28	TGTGCCAGCATGACAGGGGGCGTTTTAAGGAATCAGCCCCAGCATTTT	CASMTGGVLRNQPQHF
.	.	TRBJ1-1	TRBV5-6	TGTGCCAGCAGCTTGATGGGGCCCACTGAAGCTTTCTTT	CASSLMGPTEAFF
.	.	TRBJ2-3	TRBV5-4	TGTGCCAGCAGCTTGTCCGGGGGCAACACAGATACGCAGTATTTT	CASSLSGGNTDTQYF
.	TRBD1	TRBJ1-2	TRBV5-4	TGTGCCAGCAGCGTGGACCGGACAGGGGGCGACTATGGCTACACCTTC	CASSVDRTGGDYGYTF
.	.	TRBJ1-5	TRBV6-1	TGTGCCAGCAGTGATACGAGCAATCAGCCCCAGCATTTT	CASSDTSNQPQHF
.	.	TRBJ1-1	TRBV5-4	TGTGCCAGCAGCCCTGCTCCCCCAGGGATGAACACTGAAGCTTTCTTT	CASSPAPPGMNTEAFF
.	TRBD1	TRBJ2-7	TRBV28	TGTGCCAGCAGTATGGCAGGGGGATACGAGCAGTACTTC	CASSMAGGYEQYF
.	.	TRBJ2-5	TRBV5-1	TGCGCCAGCAGCATAACTAGGAGACAAGAGACCCAGTACTTC	CASSITRRQETQYF
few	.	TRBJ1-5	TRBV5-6	TGTGCCAGCAGCTCAGACAGAAATCAGCCCCAGCATTTT	CASSSDRNQPQHF
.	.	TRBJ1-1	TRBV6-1	TGTGCCAGCAGTGAGGGGAATCTGGTTTTCTTT	CASSEGNLVFF
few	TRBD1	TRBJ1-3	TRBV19	TGTGCCAGTAGCCCCGGGACAGGGGCTGGAAACACCATATATTTT	CASSPGTGAGNTIYF
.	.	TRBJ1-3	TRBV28	TGTGCCAGCAGTCCCGGGTCGGTAGGAAACACCATATATTTT	CASSPGSVGNTIYF
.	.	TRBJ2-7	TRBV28	TGTGCCAGCAGTTTACTGGCAGCACCCTACGAGCAGTACTTC	CASSLLAAPYEQYF
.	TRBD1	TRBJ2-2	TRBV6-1	TGTGCCAGCAAACAGGGGGGAGGCGGGGAGCTGTTTTTT	CASKQGGGGELFF
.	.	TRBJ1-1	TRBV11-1	TGTGCCAGCAGCTTAGGCGAACAGGGCGGCACTGAAGCTTTCTTT	CASSLGEQGGTEAFF
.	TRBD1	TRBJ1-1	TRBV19	TGTGCCAGTAGTTTCGGGACAGGGGGATACACTGAAGCTTTCTTT	CASSFGTGGYTEAFF
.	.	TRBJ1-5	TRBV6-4	TGTGCCAGCAGTGACAAAGGTAGGGTTTGTCAGCCCCAGCATTTT	CASSDKGRVCQPQHF
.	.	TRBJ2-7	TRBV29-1	TGCAGCGTTGAAGGAGGGGTAGGACACCCCTACGAGCAGTACTTC	CSVEGGVGHPYEQYF
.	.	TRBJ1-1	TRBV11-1	TGTGCCAGCAGCTTTTTAGCCAGACGTACTTCTCTTTTCACTGAAGCTTTCTTT	CASSFLARRTSLFTEAFF
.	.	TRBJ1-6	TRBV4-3	TGCGCCAGCAGCCGCAAGACAGAGAGCTCCTATAATTCACCCCTCCACTTT	CASSRKTESSYNSPLHF
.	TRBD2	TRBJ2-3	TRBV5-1	TGCGCCAGCAGACCTATCCGGACTGGCGGGGGTGCAGATACGCAGTATTTT	CASRPIRTGGGADTQYF
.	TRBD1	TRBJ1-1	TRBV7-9	TGTGCCAGCAGCCCCTCGGGGACAGATAACACTGAAGCTTTCTTT	CASSPSGTDNTEAFF
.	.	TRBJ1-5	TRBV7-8	TGTGCCAGCAGCCCCCAGGGCCCCAATCAGCCCCAGCATTTT	CASSPQGPNQPQHF
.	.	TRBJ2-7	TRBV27	TGTGCCAGCTGGGGAGCGGTGTACGAGCAGTACTTC	CASWGAVYEQYF
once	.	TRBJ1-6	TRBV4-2	TGTGCCAGCAGCCAAGATTATAATTCACCCCTCCACTTT	CASSQDYNSPLHF
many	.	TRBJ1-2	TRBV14	TGTGCCAGCAGTAGCAGGGAAGCGGACTATGGCTACACCTTC	CASSSREADYGYTF
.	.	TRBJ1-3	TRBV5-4	TGTGCCAGCAGCTTATCTCCAGGGTTAAGAAACACCATATATTTT	CASSLSPGLRNTIYF
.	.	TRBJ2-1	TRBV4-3	TGCGCCAGCAACAACCAGGGAGCGAATGAGCAGTTCTTC	CASNNQGANEQFF
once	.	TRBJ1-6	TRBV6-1	TGTGCCAGCAGTTATCCGGGGGAGCCCCTCCACTTT	CASSYPGEPLHF
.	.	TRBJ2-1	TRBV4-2	TGTGCCAGCAGCCAAGAACGGTTTGGCGATGAGCAGTTCTTC	CASSQERFGDEQFF
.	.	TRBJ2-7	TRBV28	TGTGCCAGCAGTTTAGGGGGATCCCCCTCCTACGAGCAGTACTTC	CASSLGGSPSYEQYF
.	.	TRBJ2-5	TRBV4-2	TGTGCCAGCAGCCAAGCTCGACAAGAGACCCAGTACTTC	CASSQARQETQYF
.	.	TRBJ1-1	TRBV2	TGTGCCAGCAGTGAGGGACACGGAGCTCTATTTGCTTTCTTT	CASSEGHGALFAFF
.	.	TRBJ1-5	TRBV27	TGTGCCAGCAGGCAGGGAGGGGAGCCCCAGCATTTT	CASRQGGEPQHF
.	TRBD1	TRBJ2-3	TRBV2	TGTGCCAGCAGTGAATGGACAGGGGGAAGCACAGATACGCAGTATTTT	CASSEWTGGSTDTQYF
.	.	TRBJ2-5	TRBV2	TGTGCCAGCAGTGGGAGGCTCCAAGAGACCCAGTACTTC	CASSGRLQETQYF
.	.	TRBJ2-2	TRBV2	TGTGCCAGCAGTGGTGACGGGGAGCTGTTTTTT	CASSGDGELFF
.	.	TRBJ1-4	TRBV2	TGTGCCAGCACCTACAAGGACAGCAAATATTCGGCAACTAATGAAAAACTGTTTTTT	CASTYKDSKYSATNEKLFF
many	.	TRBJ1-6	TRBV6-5	TGTGCCAGCAGTTACCGGTGGGACACGGGGTATTCACCCCTCCACTTT	CASSYRWDTGYSPLHF
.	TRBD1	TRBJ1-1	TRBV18	TGTGCCAGCTCACCACCCCGGACAGGGTTGAACACTGAAGCTTTCTTT	CASSPPRTGLNTEAFF
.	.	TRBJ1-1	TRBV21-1	TGTGCCAGCAGCAAAGTTGAGGTCGGCACTGAAGCTTTCTTT	CASSKVEVGTEAFF